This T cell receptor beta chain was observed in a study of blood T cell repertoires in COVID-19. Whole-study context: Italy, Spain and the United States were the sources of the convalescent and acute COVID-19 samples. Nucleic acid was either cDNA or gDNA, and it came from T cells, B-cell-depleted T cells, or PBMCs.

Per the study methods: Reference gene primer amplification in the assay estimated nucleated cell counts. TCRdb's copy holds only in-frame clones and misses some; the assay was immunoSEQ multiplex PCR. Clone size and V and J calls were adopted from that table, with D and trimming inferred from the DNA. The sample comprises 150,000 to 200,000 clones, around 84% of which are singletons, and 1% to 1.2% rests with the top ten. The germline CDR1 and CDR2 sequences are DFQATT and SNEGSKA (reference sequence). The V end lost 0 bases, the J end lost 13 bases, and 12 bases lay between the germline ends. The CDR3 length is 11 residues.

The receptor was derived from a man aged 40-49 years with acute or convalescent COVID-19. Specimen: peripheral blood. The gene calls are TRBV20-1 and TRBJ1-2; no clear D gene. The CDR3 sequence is CSAREEGLSTF. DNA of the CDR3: TGCAGTGCTAGAGAGGAGGGTTTATCCACCTTC.